This TCR beta chain was identified in a study of cytomegalovirus exposure and HLA in healthy donors. General study findings and limits: DRB1 had the most TCR associations and HLA-C the fewest, a later analysis found, with rates varying by HLA locus.

Germline V CDR1 and CDR2: MNHEY, SVGAGI. The V end lost 6 bases, the J end lost 3 bases, and 9 bases lay between the germline ends. The length of the CDR3 is 12 residues. Comment on this clone: No antigen is known for it.

Vbeta (60) and Jbeta (13) primers were used in the PCR. Repertoires were generated with immunoSEQ multiplex PCR, while TCRdb's copy carries only in-frame clones and drops some. The sample holds approximately 130,000 clones, approximately 85% seen once. What was sequenced was PBMCs. The chain carries TRBV6-5 and TRBJ2-7; weak D call: TRBD1 (6 bases). The sequence was collected from a woman in her fifties or sixties in good health and CMV-seropositive. The CDR3 reads CASSVQGYEQYF. The CDR3, as DNA: TGTGCCAGCAGCGTACAGGGCTACGAGCAGTACTTC.